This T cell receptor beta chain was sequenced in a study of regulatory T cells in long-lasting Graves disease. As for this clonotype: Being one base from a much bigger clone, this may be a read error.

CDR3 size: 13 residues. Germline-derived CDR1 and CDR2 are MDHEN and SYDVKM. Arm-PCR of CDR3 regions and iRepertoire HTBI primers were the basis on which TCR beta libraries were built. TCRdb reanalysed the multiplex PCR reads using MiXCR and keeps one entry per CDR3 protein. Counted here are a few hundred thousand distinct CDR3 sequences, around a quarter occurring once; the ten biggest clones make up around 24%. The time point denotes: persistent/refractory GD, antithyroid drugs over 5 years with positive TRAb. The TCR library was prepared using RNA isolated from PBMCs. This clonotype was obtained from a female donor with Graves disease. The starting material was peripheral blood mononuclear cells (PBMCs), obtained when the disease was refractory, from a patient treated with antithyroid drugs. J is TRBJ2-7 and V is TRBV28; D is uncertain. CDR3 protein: CAGSLATLYEQYF. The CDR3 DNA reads TGTGCCGGCAGTTTAGCTACCCTCTACGAGCAGTACTTC.